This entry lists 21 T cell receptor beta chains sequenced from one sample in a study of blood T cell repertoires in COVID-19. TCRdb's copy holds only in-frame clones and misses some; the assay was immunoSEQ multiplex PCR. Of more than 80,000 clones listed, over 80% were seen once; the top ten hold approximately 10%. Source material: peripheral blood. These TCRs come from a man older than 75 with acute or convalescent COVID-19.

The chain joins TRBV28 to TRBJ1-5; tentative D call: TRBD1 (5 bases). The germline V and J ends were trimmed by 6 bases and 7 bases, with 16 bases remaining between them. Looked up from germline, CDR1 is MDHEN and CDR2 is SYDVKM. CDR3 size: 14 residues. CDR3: CASRTRQGSQPQHF. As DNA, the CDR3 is TGTGCCAGCAGAACCCGGCAGGGTTCCCAGCCCCAGCATTTT. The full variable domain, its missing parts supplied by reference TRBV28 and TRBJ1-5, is DVKVTQSSRYLVKRTGEKVFLECVQDMDHENMFWYRQDPGLGLRLIYFSYDVKMKEKGDIPEGYSVSREKKERFSLILESASTNQTSMYLCASRTRQGSQPQHFGDGTRLSIL.

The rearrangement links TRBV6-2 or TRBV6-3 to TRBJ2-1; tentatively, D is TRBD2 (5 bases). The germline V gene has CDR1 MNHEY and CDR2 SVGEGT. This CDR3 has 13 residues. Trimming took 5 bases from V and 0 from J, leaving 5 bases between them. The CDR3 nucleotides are TGTGCCAGCAGTCGGGACTCCTACAATGAGCAGTTCTTC. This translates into CASSRDSYNEQFF.

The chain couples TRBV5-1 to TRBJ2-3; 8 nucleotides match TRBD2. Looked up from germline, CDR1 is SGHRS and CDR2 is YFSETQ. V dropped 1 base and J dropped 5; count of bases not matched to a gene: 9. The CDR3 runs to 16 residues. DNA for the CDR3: TGCGCCAGCAGCTTGAATTCGCGGGGGGTCGGAGATACGCAGTATTTT. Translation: CASSLNSRGVGDTQYF.

In nucleotides, the CDR3 is TGTGCCAGCAGCTTAGACGGTACGTCCTATGGCTACACCTTC. This translates into CASSLDGTSYGYTF. V and J are TRBV7-9 and TRBJ1-2; D remains ambiguous. Looked up from germline, CDR1 is SEHNR and CDR2 is FQNEAQ (reference sequence). The CDR3 loop spans 14 amino acids. V dropped 1 base and J dropped 4 bases, with 10 bases sitting between them.

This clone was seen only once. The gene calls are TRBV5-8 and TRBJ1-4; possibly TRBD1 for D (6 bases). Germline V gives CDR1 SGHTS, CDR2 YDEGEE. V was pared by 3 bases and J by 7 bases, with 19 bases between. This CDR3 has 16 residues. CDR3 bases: TGTGCCAGCAGCTATGAACAGGGAAGGGATGTTGAAAAACTGTTTTTT. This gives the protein CASSYEQGRDVEKLFF.

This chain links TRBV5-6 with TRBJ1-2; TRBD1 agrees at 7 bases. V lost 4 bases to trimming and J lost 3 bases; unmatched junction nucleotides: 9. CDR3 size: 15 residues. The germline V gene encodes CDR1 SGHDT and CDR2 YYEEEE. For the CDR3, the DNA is TGTGCCAGCAGCCCGACAGGGCGGTCGGACTATGGCTACACCTTC. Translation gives CASSPTGRSDYGYTF. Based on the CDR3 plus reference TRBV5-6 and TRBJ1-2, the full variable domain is DAGVTQSPTHLIKTRGQQVTLRCSPKSGHDTVSWYQQALGQGPQFIFQYYEEEERQRGNFPDRFSGHQFPNYSSELNVNALLLGDSALYLCASSPTGRSDYGYTFGSGTRLTVV.

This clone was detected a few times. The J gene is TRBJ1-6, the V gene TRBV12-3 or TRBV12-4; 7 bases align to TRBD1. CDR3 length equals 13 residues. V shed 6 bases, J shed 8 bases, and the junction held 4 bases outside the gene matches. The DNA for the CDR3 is TGTGCCAGCAGCCAAGACAGGGATTCACCCCTCCACTTT. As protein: CASSQDRDSPLHF.

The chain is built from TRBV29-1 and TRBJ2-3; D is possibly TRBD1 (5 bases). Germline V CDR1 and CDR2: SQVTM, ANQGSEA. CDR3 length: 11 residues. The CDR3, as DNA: TGCAGTTCCAGGGGCACAGATACGCAGTATTTT. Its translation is CSSRGTDTQYF.

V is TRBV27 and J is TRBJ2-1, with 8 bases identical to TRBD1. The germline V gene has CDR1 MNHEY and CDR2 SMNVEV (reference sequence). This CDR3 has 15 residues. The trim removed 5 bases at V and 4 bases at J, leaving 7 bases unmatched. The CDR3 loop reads CASSRTGGWYNEQFF. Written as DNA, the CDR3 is TGTGCCAGCAGTCGTACAGGGGGTTGGTACAATGAGCAGTTCTTC.

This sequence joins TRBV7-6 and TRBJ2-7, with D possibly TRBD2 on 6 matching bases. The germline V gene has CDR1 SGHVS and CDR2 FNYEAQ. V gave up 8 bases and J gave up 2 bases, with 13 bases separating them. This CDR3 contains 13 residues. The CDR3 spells CASGGTETYEQYF. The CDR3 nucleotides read TGTGCCAGCGGAGGGACTGAGACCTACGAGCAGTACTTC.

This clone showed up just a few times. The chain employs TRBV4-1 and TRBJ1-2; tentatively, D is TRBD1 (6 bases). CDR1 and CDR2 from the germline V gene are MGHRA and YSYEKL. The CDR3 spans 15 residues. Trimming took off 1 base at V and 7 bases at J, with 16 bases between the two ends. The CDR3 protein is CASSQGGGWLLGYTF. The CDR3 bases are TGCGCCAGCAGCCAAGGGGGGGGCTGGCTGCTTGGCTACACCTTC.

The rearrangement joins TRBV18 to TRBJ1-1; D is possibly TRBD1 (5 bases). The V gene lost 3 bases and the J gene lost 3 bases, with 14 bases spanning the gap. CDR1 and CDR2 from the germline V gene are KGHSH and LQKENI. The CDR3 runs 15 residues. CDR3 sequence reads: CASSPPGGTDTEAFF. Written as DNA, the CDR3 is TGTGCCAGCTCACCCCCGGGAGGGACGGACACTGAAGCTTTCTTT.

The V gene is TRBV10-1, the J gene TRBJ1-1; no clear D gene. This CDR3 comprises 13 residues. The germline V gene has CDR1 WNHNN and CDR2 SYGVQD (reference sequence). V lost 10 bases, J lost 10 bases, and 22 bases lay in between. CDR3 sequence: CATLALLIPSAFF. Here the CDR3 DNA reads TGCGCCACCTTAGCCCTGCTAATACCCTCAGCTTTCTTT.

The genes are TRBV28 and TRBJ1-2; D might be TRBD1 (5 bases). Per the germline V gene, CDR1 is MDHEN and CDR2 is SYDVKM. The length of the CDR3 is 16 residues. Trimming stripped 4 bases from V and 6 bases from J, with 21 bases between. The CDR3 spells CASSSPPKQAPNGYTF. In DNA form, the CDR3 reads TGTGCCAGCAGTTCCCCTCCAAAACAGGCGCCCAATGGCTACACCTTC.

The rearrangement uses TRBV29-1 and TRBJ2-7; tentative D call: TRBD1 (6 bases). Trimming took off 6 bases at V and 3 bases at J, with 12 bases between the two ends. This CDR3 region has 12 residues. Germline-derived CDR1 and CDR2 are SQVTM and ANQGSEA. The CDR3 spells CSVQGNNYEQYF. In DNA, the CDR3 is TGCAGCGTACAGGGAAACAACTACGAGCAGTACTTC.

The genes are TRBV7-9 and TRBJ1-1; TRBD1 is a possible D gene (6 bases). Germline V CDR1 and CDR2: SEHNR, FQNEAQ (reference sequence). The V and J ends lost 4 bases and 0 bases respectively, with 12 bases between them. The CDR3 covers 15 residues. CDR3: CASSSRTAMNTEAFF. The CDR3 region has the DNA TGTGCCAGCAGCTCGCGGACAGCTATGAACACTGAAGCTTTCTTT.

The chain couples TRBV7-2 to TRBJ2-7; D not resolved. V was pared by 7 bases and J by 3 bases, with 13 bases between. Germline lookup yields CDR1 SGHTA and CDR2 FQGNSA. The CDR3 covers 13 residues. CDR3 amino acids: CASTVFSGYEQYF. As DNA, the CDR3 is TGTGCCAGCACCGTCTTCTCCGGCTACGAGCAGTACTTC. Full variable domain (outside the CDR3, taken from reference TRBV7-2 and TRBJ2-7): GAGVSQSPSNKVTEKGKDVELRCDPISGHTALYWYRQSLGQGLEFLIYFQGNSAPDKSGLPSDRFSAERTGGSVSTLTIQRTQQEDSAVYLCASTVFSGYEQYFGPGTRLTVT.

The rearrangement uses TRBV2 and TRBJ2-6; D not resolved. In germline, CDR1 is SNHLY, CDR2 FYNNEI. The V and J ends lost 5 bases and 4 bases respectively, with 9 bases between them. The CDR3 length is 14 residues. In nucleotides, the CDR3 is TGTGCCAGCAGTCAGTCTTCCGGGGCCAACGTCCTGACTTTC. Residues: CASSQSSGANVLTF.

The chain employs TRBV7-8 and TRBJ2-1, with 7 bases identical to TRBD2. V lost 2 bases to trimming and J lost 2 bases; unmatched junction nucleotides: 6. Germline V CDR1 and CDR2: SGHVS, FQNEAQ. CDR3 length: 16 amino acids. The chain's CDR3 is CASSLWASGTYNEQFF. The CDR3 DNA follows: TGTGCCAGCAGCTTATGGGCTAGCGGAACCTACAATGAGCAGTTCTTC.

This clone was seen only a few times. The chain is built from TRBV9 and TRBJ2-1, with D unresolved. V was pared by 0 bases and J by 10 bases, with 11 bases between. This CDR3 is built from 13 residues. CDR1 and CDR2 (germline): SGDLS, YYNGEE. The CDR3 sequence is CASSVAQVREQFF. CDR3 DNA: TGTGCCAGCAGCGTAGCCCAGGTCCGGGAGCAGTTCTTC.

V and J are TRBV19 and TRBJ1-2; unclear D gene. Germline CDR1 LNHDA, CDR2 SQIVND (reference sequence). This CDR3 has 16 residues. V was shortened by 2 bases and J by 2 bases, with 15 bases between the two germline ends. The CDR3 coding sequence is TGTGCCAGTAGTATAAAGGCTGGACGGGGAAACTATGGCTACACCTTC. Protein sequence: CASSIKAGRGNYGYTF.